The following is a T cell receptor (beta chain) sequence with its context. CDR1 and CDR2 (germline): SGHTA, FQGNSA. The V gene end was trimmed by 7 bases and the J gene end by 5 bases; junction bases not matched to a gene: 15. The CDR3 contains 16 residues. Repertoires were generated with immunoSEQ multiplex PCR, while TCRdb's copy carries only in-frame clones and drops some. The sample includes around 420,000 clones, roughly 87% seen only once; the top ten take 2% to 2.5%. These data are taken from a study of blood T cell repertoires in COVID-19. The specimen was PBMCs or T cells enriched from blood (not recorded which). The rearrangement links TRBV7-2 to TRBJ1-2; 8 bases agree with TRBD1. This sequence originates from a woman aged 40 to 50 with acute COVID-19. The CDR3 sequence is CASTLRTGGRWYGYTF. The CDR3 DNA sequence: TGTGCCAGCACCCTCCGTACAGGGGGTAGATGGTATGGCTACACCTTC.